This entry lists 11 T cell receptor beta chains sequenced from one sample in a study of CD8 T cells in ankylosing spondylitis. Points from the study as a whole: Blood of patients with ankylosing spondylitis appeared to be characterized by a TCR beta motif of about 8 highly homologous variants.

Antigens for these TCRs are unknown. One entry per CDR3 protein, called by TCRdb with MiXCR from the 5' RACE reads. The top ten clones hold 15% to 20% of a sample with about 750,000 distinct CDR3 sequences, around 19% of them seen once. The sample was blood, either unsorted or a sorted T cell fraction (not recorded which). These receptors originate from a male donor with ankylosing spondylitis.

CDR3 sequence: CASSLWPNSNQPQHF. Written as DNA, the CDR3 is TGCGCCAGCAGCTTGTGGCCCAATAGCAATCAGCCCCAGCATTTT. The V and J genes are TRBV5-1 and TRBJ1-5, with D unclear. Germline V lookup: CDR1 SGHRS, CDR2 YFSETQ. There are 15 residues in the CDR3. Between the trimmed V and J ends, which lost 1 base and 0 bases, there was a span of 8 bases.

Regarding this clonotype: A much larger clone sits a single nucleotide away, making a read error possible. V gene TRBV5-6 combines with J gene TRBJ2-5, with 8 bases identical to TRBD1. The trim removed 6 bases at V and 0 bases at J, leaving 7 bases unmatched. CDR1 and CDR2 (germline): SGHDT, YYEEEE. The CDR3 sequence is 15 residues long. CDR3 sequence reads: CASTETGVNQETQYF. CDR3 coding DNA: TGTGCCAGCACGGAGACAGGGGTCAACCAAGAGACCCAGTACTTC.

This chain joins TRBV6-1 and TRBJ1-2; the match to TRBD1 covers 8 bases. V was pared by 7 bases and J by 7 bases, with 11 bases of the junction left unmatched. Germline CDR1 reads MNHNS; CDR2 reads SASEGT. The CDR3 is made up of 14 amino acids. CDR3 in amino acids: CASTYDRGYGGYTF. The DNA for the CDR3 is TGTGCCAGCACCTACGACAGGGGTTATGGTGGCTACACCTTC.

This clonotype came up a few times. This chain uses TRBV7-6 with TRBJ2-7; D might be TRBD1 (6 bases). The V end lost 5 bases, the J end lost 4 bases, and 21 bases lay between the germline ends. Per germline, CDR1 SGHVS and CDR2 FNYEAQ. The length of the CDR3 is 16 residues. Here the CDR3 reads CASSARQEMRLYEQYF. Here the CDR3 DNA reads TGTGCCAGCAGCGCTCGACAGGAGATGCGCTTGTACGAGCAGTACTTC.

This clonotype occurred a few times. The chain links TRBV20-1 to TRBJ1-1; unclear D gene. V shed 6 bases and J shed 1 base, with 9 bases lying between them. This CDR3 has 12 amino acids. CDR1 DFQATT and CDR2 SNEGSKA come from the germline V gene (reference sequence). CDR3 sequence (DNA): TGCAGTGCCCCTAAAGGGAACACTGAAGCTTTCTTT. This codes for CSAPKGNTEAFF.

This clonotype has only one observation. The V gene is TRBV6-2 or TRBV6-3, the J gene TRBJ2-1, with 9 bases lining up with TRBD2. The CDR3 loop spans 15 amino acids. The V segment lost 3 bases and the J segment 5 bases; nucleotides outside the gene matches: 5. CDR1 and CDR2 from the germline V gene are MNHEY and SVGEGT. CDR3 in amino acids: CASSYASGRNNEQFF. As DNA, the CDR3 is TGTGCCAGCAGTTATGCCAGCGGGAGGAACAATGAGCAGTTCTTC.

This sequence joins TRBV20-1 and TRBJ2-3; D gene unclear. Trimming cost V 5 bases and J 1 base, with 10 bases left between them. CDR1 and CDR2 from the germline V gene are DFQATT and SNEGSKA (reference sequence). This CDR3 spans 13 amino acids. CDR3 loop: CSAPLMGTDTQYF. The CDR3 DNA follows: TGCAGTGCTCCTCTGATGGGCACAGATACGCAGTATTTT.

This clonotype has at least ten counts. This CDR3 is CASTSPSGGRYNEQFF. CDR3 nucleotides: TGTGCCAGCACCAGCCCCTCCGGTGGCAGGTACAATGAGCAGTTCTTC. V gene TRBV6-1 combines with J gene TRBJ2-1; D remains ambiguous. V lost 7 bases, J lost 4 bases, and 20 bases lay in between. Germline values: CDR1 MNHNS, CDR2 SASEGT. The CDR3 runs 16 residues.

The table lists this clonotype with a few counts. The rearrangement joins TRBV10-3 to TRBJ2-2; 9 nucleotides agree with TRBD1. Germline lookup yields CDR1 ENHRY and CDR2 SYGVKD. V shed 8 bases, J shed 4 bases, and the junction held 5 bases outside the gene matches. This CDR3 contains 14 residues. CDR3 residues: CAIQGTGITGELFF. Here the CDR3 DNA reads TGTGCCATCCAGGGGACAGGGATCACCGGGGAGCTGTTTTTT.

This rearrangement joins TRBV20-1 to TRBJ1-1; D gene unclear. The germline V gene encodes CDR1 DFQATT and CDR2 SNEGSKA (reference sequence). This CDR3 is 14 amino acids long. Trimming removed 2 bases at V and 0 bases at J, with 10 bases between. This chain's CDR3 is CSARQNLMNTEAFF. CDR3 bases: TGCAGTGCTAGACAGAACCTTATGAACACTGAAGCTTTCTTT.

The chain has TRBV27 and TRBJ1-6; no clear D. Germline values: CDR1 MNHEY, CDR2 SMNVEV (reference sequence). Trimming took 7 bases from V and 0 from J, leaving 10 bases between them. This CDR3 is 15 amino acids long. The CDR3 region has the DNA TGTGCCAGCACCTTATCGGGCTCCTATAATTCACCCCTCCACTTT. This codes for CASTLSGSYNSPLHF.